The source of this T cell receptor beta chain is a study of CD4 T cells in relation to SARS-CoV-2 and coronaviruses. Study context: Crossreactive spike epitopes shared across donors were mapped to their HLA restriction.

This table comes from immunoSEQ multiplex PCR, and its TCRdb copy is limited to in-frame clones, with some not included. This sample has fewer than 25,000 clones; roughly 80% occur once, and the top ten carry roughly a sixth. The unexposed donors gave CD4+ T cells in about 2011-2018, prior to COVID-19. Isolation of CD4+ T cells took place after approximately eleven days in culture. V was clipped by 6 bases and J by 2 bases; unmatched bases: 7. The CDR3 has 15 residues. Germline CDR1 LNHDA, CDR2 SQIVND (reference sequence). Comment on this clone: Its specificity is unknown.

Study conclusions and caveats: Samples before the pandemic and after infection were not matched within any donor.

This chain uses TRBV19 with TRBJ2-3; 8 bases are shared with TRBD2. Input material: CD4+ T cells from PBMCs, cultured in vitro. The TCR comes from a human donor in good health. The CDR3 reads CASRTSGSPTDTQYF. CDR3 bases: TGTGCCAGTAGAACGAGCGGGAGCCCCACAGATACGCAGTATTTT.